This T cell receptor (beta chain) was recorded in a study of prognosis after radiotherapy for stage I lung cancer. Study as a whole: Roughly 13 men and five or six women, aged about 53 to 95 and with a median age of around 79 years, made up the patients. In this cohort, no one received concurrent therapy with stereotactic body radiotherapy.

This clonotype was found many times. All patients, having had no prior chemotherapy, radiotherapy or other malignancies, were node-negative on CT and PET/CT. Genomic DNA provided the template from which TCR beta CDR3 was amplified by two-round multiplex PCR. First-round PCR used primers specific to each TRBV and TRBJ gene. TCRdb called the multiplex PCR reads again in MiXCR, with one record for every CDR3 protein. Here the sample spans tens of thousands of distinct CDR3 sequences, around 29% being singletons. This receptor was obtained from a donor over 45 with non-small cell lung cancer. The sample consisted of PBMCs, taken before or after stereotactic body radiation therapy (not recorded which).

The CDR3 sequence is CASSLDMNTEAFF. CDR3 DNA sequence: TGTGCCAGCAGCTTGGATATGAACACTGAAGCTTTCTTT. The gene calls are TRBV5-5 and TRBJ1-1; unclear D gene. The CDR3 loop spans 13 amino acids. V shed 0 bases and J shed 0 bases, with 3 bases lying between them. Per the germline V gene, CDR1 is SGHKS and CDR2 is YYEKEE (reference sequence).